A single sample gave rise to the 30 T cell receptor beta chains below, sequenced in a study of T cell repertoires in cytomegalovirus infection. Their antigens remain unidentified. TCRdb used MiXCR to reprocess the reads, holding one entry per CDR3 protein. The table has fewer than 1,000,000 distinct CDR3 sequences, roughly a third seen once. This specimen consisted of cultured CD8+ T cells from PBMCs, obtained from culture after CMV antigen stimulation. These receptors all come from a human donor in good health (CMV status not recorded). Some clones in this sample may be carry-over from other donors' samples.

This clonotype was seen more than once but under ten times. The CDR3 nucleotides read TGCGCCAGCAGCCAAGTCCCGGGACAGGGGGCATCGCAGCCCCAGCATTTT. Its protein is CASSQVPGQGASQPQHF. J is TRBJ1-5 and V is TRBV4-1; the match to TRBD1 covers 12 bases. CDR3 length equals 17 residues. Trimming cost V 1 base and J 7 bases; bases outside gene matches: 8. The germline V gene has CDR1 MGHRA and CDR2 YSYEKL.

The table lists this clonotype with a count of one. The rearrangement joins TRBV6-2 or TRBV6-3 to TRBJ2-5; 10 positions match TRBD1. The CDR3 runs 17 residues. V lost 8 bases, J lost 5 bases, and 17 bases stayed unmatched. Germline V gene lookup returns CDR1 MNHEY and CDR2 SVGEGT. The CDR3 DNA reads TGTGCCAGCCAAGACAGGGGGCGACTCTCCCCTCCGGAGACCCAGTACTTC. Residues: CASQDRGRLSPPETQYF.

This clonotype was picked up a small number of times. V and J are TRBV12-3 or TRBV12-4 and TRBJ2-1; TRBD2 is a possible D gene (6 bases). The V end lost 6 bases, the J end lost 10 bases, and 25 bases lay between the germline ends. The CDR3 spans 16 residues. The CDR3 DNA reads as TGTGCCAGCAGCCCTGGCTTAGCCGCGGGGACCGGGGAGCAGTTCTTC. Translating it yields CASSPGLAAGTGEQFF.

This clonotype was seen repeatedly, ten times or more. The rearrangement links TRBV7-6 to TRBJ1-3; no reliable D call. Germline V CDR1 and CDR2: SGHVS, FNYEAQ. Trimming pared 5 bases from V and 0 bases from J, leaving 11 bases between. This CDR3 has 15 residues. Here the CDR3 DNA reads TGTGCCAGCAGCCCTTTTGCAGACTCTGGAAACACCATATATTTT. Its protein product is CASSPFADSGNTIYF.

This clonotype has a handful of counts. The V gene is TRBV7-6, the J gene TRBJ1-6; perhaps TRBD1 as D (5 bases). CDR1 and CDR2 (germline): SGHVS, FNYEAQ. Trimming took off 0 bases at V and 6 bases at J, with 18 bases between the two ends. The length of the CDR3 is 18 residues. The CDR3 DNA sequence: TGTGCCAGCAGCTTAGCGCCCGAGGGGTGGAAGTCTAATTCACCCCTCCACTTT. This encodes CASSLAPEGWKSNSPLHF.

The rearrangement joins TRBV28 to TRBJ1-3; TRBD1 might be the D (6 bases). Germline CDR1 MDHEN, CDR2 SYDVKM. Trimming left V 5 bases short and J 4 bases short, with 15 bases between. This CDR3 has 15 amino acids. CDR3 nucleotide sequence: TGTGCCAGCAGTCGGACAGCCGGAGGAGGAAACACCATATATTTT. Translating gives CASSRTAGGGNTIYF.

There are many counts of this clonotype. The chain recombines TRBV7-8 with TRBJ1-1; D gene uncertain. The CDR3 runs to 12 residues. Trimming removed 7 bases at V and 2 bases at J, with 8 bases between. Germline-derived CDR1 and CDR2 are SGHVS and FQNEAQ. Here the CDR3 reads CASTETNTEAFF. The DNA for the CDR3 is TGTGCCAGCACTGAGACAAACACTGAAGCTTTCTTT.

This clonotype was recorded a few times. The chain employs TRBV14 and TRBJ2-7; TRBD1 matches 8 bases. Germline CDR1 SGHDN, CDR2 FVKESK. The CDR3 consists of 13 residues. The J segment lost 3 bases and the V segment lost 6 bases, leaving 4 bases of the junction unmatched. The CDR3 is CASRRTGNYEQYV. For the CDR3, the DNA is TGTGCCAGCAGGAGGACAGGGAACTACGAGCAGTACGTC.

The gene calls are TRBV10-3 and TRBJ1-2; D possibly corresponds to TRBD1 (6 bases). Trimming left V 2 bases short and J 13 bases short, with 17 bases between. Germline V gene sequence: CDR1 ENHRY, CDR2 SYGVKD. This CDR3 contains 13 residues. CDR3 in DNA: TGTGCCATCAGTGAGACCGAGACAGGAGGTTCCACCTTC. Translation gives CAISETETGGSTF.

This clonotype came up a few times. This rearrangement joins TRBV12-3 or TRBV12-4 to TRBJ2-5; D not certain. The germline V and J ends were trimmed by 4 bases and 5 bases, with 14 bases remaining between them. The CDR3 sequence is 14 residues long. The CDR3: CASSYTSRRETQYF. CDR3 coding DNA: TGTGCCAGCAGTTATACCAGCCGCAGGGAGACCCAGTACTTC.

The chain couples TRBV12-5 to TRBJ2-7; no definite D call. Germline V gene lookup returns CDR1 LGHNT and CDR2 FRNRAP. This CDR3 has 11 residues. V was clipped by 4 bases and J by 4 bases, with 5 bases between them. The CDR3 is CASGYWYEQYF. The CDR3 DNA sequence: TGTGCTAGTGGTTATTGGTACGAGCAGTACTTC.

The V and J genes are TRBV7-2 and TRBJ2-1, with 9 positions matching TRBD1. Trimming cost V 4 bases and J 7 bases; bases outside gene matches: 8. This CDR3 has 15 residues. Germline CDR1 reads SGHTA; CDR2 reads FQGNSA. CDR3 nucleotide sequence: TGTGCCAGCAGCTGGGTGGACAGGGGCGAGAATGAGCAGTTCTTC. This codes for CASSWVDRGENEQFF. The variable domain in full, completed from reference TRBV7-2 and TRBJ2-1, reads GAGVSQSPSNKVTEKGKDVELRCDPISGHTALYWYRQSLGQGLEFLIYFQGNSAPDKSGLPSDRFSAERTGGSVSTLTIQRTQQEDSAVYLCASSWVDRGENEQFFGPGTRLTVL.

This clonotype was observed a few times. The chain uses TRBV7-9 and TRBJ1-4, with D perhaps TRBD1 (5 bases). Germline V gene lookup returns CDR1 SEHNR and CDR2 FQNEAQ (reference sequence). Trimming took off 5 bases at V and 7 bases at J, with 14 bases between the two ends. The CDR3 has 14 residues. The CDR3 spells CASSPTGVVEKLFF. In DNA form, the CDR3 reads TGTGCCAGCAGCCCAACGGGGGTTGTTGAAAAACTGTTTTTT. Full variable domain (rest looked up from reference TRBV7-9 and TRBJ1-4): DTGVSQNPRHKITKRGQNVTFRCDPISEHNRLYWYRQTLGQGPEFLTYFQNEAQLEKSRLLSDRFSAERPKGSFSTLEIQRTEQGDSAMYLCASSPTGVVEKLFFGSGTQLSVL.

This clonotype was picked up a small number of times. The chain carries TRBV27 and TRBJ2-1, with D tentatively TRBD2 (5 bases). CDR1 and CDR2 from the germline V gene are MNHEY and SMNVEV (reference sequence). The CDR3 is 17 residues long. V was cut by 3 bases and J by 2 bases, with 17 bases left in between. CDR3 DNA: TGTGCCAGCAGTTTGTCTGACTATATGGCGGCCTACAATGAGCAGTTCTTC. This gives the protein CASSLSDYMAAYNEQFF.

This clonotype was observed once. A much larger clone lies a single base off, so this may be a read error. This rearrangement joins TRBV7-3 to TRBJ2-5, with D tentatively TRBD1 or TRBD2 (7 bases each). In germline, CDR1 is SGHTA, CDR2 FQGTGA. The V end was cut by 5 bases, the J end by 5 bases, with 18 bases between. This CDR3 has 15 amino acids. CDR3 amino acids: CASSATSEGAETQYF. The CDR3 bases are TGTGCCAGCAGCGCAACTAGCGAGGGGGCGGAGACCCAGTACTTC.

This sequence joins TRBV19 and TRBJ2-1; TRBD2 matches 9 bases. The germline V gene encodes CDR1 LNHDA and CDR2 SQIVND (reference sequence). This CDR3 has 16 residues. The V gene end was trimmed by 3 bases and the J gene end by 3 bases; junction bases not matched to a gene: 6. The CDR3 here is CASSIGSGGLYNEQFF. The DNA for the CDR3 is TGTGCCAGTAGTATCGGTAGCGGGGGTCTCTACAATGAGCAGTTCTTC. Complete variable domain (other parts from reference TRBV19 and TRBJ2-1): DGGITQSPKYLFRKEGQNVTLSCEQNLNHDAMYWYRQDPGQGLRLIYYSQIVNDFQKGDIAEGYSVSREKKESFPLTVTSAQKNPTAFYLCASSIGSGGLYNEQFFGPGTRLTVL.

The rearrangement links TRBV6-6 to TRBJ1-1; TRBD1 agrees at 9 bases. J was trimmed by 11 bases and V by 2 bases; bases with no gene match: 6. The CDR3 extends over 13 amino acids. The germline CDR1 and CDR2 sequences are MNHNY and SVGAGI (reference sequence). The CDR3 region has the DNA TGTGCCAGCAGTTACGACGGCGGGACAGGGGCTTTCTTT. Its translation: CASSYDGGTGAFF.

In its sample, this clonotype was seen a few times. The chain is built from TRBV6-2 or TRBV6-3 and TRBJ2-7; 9 bases align to TRBD1. This CDR3 region has 14 residues. V lost 5 bases, J lost 9 bases, and 11 bases stayed unmatched. CDR1 and CDR2 from the germline V gene are MNHEY and SVGEGT. CDR3 loop: CASSHGQGRRLQYV. The CDR3 bases are TGTGCCAGCAGTCACGGACAGGGGAGAAGACTGCAGTACGTC.

The gene calls are TRBV27 and TRBJ1-5; no clear D gene. CDR1 MNHEY and CDR2 SMNVEV come from the germline V gene (reference sequence). The CDR3 extends over 13 amino acids. The germline V and J ends were trimmed by 6 bases and 11 bases, with 17 bases remaining between them. DNA for the CDR3: TGTGCCAGCAGCACGGGGTCGAGGACGGCCCAGCATTTT. This translates into CASSTGSRTAQHF.

The chain joins TRBV7-8 to TRBJ2-2; the D call may be TRBD1 or TRBD2 (6 bases each). Trimming removed 2 bases at V and 6 bases at J, with 16 bases between. The CDR3 consists of 16 residues. Germline loops: CDR1 SGHVS, CDR2 FQNEAQ. The CDR3 is CASSLRAGGPAGELFF. The CDR3 DNA is TGTGCCAGCAGCTTAAGGGCTGGGGGGCCCGCCGGGGAGCTGTTTTTT.

Regarding this clonotype: The junction departs from the called germline gene at one end, perhaps through a read error. This chain joins TRBV6-8 and TRBJ1-1; possible D gene TRBD1, 5 bases. Germline V CDR1 and CDR2: MNHGY, SAAAGT. CDR3 size: 14 residues. Here the CDR3 reads CASSLSGANTEASF. DNA of the CDR3: TGTGCCAGCAGTCTTTCCGGGGCCAACACTGAAGCTTCCTTT.

This clonotype was counted only a few times. The chain joins TRBV29-1 to TRBJ2-7; D possibly corresponds to TRBD1 (6 bases). Germline CDR1 and CDR2: SQVTM and ANQGSEA. V was clipped by 3 bases and J by 3 bases, with 9 bases between them. This CDR3 comprises 12 residues. CDR3 DNA sequence: TGCAGCGTTGAGGAACAGGGCTACGAGCAGTACTTC. It specifies CSVEEQGYEQYF.

This chain joins TRBV27 and TRBJ2-7, with 11 nucleotides matching TRBD2. This CDR3 comprises 15 residues. CDR1 MNHEY and CDR2 SMNVEV come from the germline V gene (reference sequence). After removal of 4 bases from V and 0 bases from J, the junction contained 2 bases not matched to a gene. As DNA, the CDR3 is TGTGCCAGCAGTTCTAGCGGGGGGAGCTCCTACGAGCAGTACGTC. It specifies CASSSSGGSSYEQYV.

This clonotype occurred a few times. The rearrangement joins TRBV24-1 to TRBJ2-2; the match to TRBD1 covers 8 bases. The CDR3 has 17 amino acids. V was pared by 7 bases and J by 2 bases, with 11 bases of the junction left unmatched. Germline V CDR1 and CDR2: KGHDR, SFDVKD. The CDR3 spells CATSGPGQGGNTGELFF. The CDR3 DNA is TGTGCCACCAGCGGGCCCGGACAGGGAGGAAACACCGGGGAGCTGTTTTTT.

This clonotype was counted between two and nine times. The CDR3 protein is CAISEAGSSYEQYV. In DNA form, the CDR3 reads TGTGCCATCAGTGAAGCCGGGAGCTCCTACGAGCAGTACGTC. The chain employs TRBV10-3 and TRBJ2-7; a weak D match, TRBD2 (6 bases). V was pared by 3 bases and J by 0 bases, with 9 bases between. CDR1 is ENHRY, CDR2 SYGVKD, per germline. CDR3 size: 14 residues.

Only one count was recorded for this clonotype. V is TRBV6-2 or TRBV6-3 and J is TRBJ2-6, with D possibly being TRBD1 or TRBD2 (5 bases each). With 0 bases removed from V and 18 bases from J, the gap between germline ends came to 12 bases. Germline V lookup: CDR1 MNHEY, CDR2 SVGEGT. This CDR3 region has 12 residues. The CDR3 nucleotides are TGTGCCAGCAGTTACTCCCGGGACCTACGGACTTTC. Translated, it gives CASSYSRDLRTF.

In its sample, this clonotype was seen many times. The V gene is TRBV7-2, the J gene TRBJ2-3; 7 positions match TRBD1. The CDR3 runs 15 residues. The germline V gene encodes CDR1 SGHTA and CDR2 FQGNSA. V shed 3 bases and J 2 bases; nucleotides not matched to a gene: 5. CDR3 nucleotides: TGTGCCAGCAGCTTCCGGACAGGCCACACAGATACGCAGTATTTT. The encoded protein is CASSFRTGHTDTQYF.

This sequence joins TRBV7-1 and TRBJ1-4; a possible D gene is TRBD1 (5 bases). TRBV7-1 is given ORF status, its function remaining uncertain. The V end was cut by 5 bases, the J end by 0 bases, with 19 bases between. There are 18 residues in the CDR3. CDR3 sequence reads: CASSRRDHNEATNEKLFF. CDR3 DNA: TGTGCCAGCAGCCGCCGGGACCATAACGAAGCAACTAATGAAAAACTGTTTTTT.

This chain uses TRBV7-9 with TRBJ2-1; 11 nucleotides align to TRBD2. Germline CDR1 reads SEHNR; CDR2 reads FQNEAQ (reference sequence). The length of the CDR3 is 15 residues. J gave up 5 bases and V 2 bases, and 2 bases lay outside the gene matches. CDR3 residues: CASSLRGLADNEQFF. CDR3 nucleotides: TGTGCCAGCAGCTTAAGGGGACTAGCGGACAATGAGCAGTTCTTC.

This clonotype was recorded a few times. This rearrangement joins TRBV7-9 to TRBJ2-6, with D unclear. This CDR3 has 12 residues. Germline V gene sequence: CDR1 SEHNR, CDR2 FQNEAQ (reference sequence). Trimming removed 9 bases from V and 0 bases from J, with 3 bases in between. The CDR3 spells CASHSGANVLTF. The CDR3 DNA sequence: TGTGCCAGTCACTCTGGGGCCAACGTCCTGACTTTC.